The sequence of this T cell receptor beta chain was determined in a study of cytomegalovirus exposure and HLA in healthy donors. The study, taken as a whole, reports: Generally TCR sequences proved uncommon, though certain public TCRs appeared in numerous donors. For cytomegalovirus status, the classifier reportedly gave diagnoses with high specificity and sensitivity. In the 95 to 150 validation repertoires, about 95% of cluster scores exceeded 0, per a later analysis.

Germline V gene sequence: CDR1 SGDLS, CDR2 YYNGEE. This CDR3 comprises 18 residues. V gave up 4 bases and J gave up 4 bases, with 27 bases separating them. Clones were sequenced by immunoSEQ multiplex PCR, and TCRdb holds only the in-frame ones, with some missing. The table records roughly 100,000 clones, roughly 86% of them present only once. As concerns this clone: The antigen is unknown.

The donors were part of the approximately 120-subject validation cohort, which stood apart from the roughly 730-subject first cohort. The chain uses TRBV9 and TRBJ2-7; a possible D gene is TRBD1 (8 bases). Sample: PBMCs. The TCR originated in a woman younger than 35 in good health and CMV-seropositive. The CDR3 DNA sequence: TGTGCCAGCAGCCCATCGACAGGGGAAGGAGCGGGAAGGTACGAGCAGTACTTC. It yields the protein CASSPSTGEGAGRYEQYF.